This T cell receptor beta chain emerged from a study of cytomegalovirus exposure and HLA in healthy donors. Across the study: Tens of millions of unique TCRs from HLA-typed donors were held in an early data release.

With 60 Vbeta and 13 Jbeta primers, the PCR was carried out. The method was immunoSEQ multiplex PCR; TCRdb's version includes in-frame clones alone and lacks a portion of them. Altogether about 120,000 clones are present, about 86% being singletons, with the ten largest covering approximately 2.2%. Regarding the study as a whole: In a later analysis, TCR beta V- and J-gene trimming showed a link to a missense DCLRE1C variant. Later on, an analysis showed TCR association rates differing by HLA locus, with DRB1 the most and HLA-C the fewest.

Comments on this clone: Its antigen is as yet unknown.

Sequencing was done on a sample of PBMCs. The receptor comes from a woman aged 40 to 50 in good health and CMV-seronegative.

This CDR3 reads CASRSPGQSPLHF. The CDR3 DNA sequence: TGTGCCAGCAGGAGCCCGGGTCAATCACCCCTCCACTTT. J is TRBJ1-6 and V is TRBV6-6; D gene uncertain. Germline-derived CDR1 and CDR2 are MNHNY and SVGAGI (reference sequence). The CDR3 is made up of 13 amino acids. The germline V and J ends were trimmed by 6 bases and 10 bases, with 13 bases remaining between them.